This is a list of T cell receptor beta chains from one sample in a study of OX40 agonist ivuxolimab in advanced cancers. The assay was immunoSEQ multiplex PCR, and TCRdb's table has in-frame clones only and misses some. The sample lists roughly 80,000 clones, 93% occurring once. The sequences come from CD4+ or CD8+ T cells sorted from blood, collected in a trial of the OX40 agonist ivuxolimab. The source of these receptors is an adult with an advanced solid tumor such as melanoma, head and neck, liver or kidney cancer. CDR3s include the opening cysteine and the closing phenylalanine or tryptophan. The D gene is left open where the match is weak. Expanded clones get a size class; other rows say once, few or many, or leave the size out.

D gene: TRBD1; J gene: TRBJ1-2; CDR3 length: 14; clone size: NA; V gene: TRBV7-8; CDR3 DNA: TGTGCCAGCAGCTTAGACAGGGGGGCCTATGGCTACACCTTC; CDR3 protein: CASSLDRGAYGYTF
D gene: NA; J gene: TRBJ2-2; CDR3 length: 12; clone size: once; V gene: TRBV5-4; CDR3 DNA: TGTGCCAGCAGACAGGGCTCCGGGGAGCTGTTTTTT; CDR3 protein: CASRQGSGELFF
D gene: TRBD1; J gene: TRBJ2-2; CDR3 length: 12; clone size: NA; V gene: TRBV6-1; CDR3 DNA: TGTGCCAGCAGGACAGGGGCCAGGGAGCTGTTTTTT; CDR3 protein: CASRTGARELFF
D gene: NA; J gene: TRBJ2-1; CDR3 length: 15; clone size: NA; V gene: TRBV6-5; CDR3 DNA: TGTGCCAGCAGCCCCGGGACGTATCCCTACAATGAGCAGTTCTTC; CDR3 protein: CASSPGTYPYNEQFF
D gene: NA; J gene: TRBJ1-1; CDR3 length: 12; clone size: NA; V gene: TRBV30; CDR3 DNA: TGTGCCTGGCGGCCGTGGAACACTGAAGCTTTCTTT; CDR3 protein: CAWRPWNTEAFF
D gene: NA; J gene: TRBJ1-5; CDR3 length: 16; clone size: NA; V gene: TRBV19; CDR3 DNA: TGTGCCAGTAGCACCCTACAGGGCTTCGGCAATCAGCCCCAGCATTTT; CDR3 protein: CASSTLQGFGNQPQHF
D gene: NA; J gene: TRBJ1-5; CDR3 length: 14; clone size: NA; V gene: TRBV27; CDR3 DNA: TGTGCCAGTCGGGGAGCTAATAGCAATCAGCCCCAGCATTTT; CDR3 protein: CASRGANSNQPQHF
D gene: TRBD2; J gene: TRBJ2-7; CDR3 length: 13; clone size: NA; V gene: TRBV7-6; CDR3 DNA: TGTGCCAGCAGCATAGGGACTAGCGGCGAGCAGTACTTC; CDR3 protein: CASSIGTSGEQYF
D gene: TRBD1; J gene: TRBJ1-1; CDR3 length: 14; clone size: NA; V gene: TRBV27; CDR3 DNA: TGTGCCAGCAGTTTCACACAGGGGGACACTGAAGCTTTCTTT; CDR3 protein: CASSFTQGDTEAFF
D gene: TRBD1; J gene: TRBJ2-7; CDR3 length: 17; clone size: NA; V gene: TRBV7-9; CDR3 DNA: TGTGCCAGCAGCTTAGCGGAGGGGGGGGACAGGGCCTACGAGCAGTACTTC; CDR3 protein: CASSLAEGGDRAYEQYF
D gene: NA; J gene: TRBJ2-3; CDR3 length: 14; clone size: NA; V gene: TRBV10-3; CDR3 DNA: TGTGCCATCAGTGACGGGGGCCGGGGAGATACGCAGTATTTT; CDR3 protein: CAISDGGRGDTQYF
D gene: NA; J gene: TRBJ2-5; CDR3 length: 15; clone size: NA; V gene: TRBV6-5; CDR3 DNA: TGTGCCAGCAGTTACTCTTTGGGGGACCAAGAGACCCAGTACTTC; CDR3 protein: CASSYSLGDQETQYF
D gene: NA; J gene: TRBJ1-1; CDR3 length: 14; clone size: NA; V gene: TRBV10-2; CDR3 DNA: TGCGCCAGCAGTGCCGGGGGGTTGAACACTGAAGCTTTCTTT; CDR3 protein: CASSAGGLNTEAFF
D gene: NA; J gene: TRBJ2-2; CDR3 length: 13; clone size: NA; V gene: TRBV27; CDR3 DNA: TGTGCCAGCAGTTTATTTCAAACCGGGGAGCTGTTTTTT; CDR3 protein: CASSLFQTGELFF
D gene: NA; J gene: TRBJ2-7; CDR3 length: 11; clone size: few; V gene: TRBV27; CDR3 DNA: TGTGCCAGCAGTCCGGCCTACGAGCAGTACTTC; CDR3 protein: CASSPAYEQYF
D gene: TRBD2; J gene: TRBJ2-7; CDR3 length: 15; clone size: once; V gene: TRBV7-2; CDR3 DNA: TGTGCCAGCAGCTCCCGGACTAGCGGGGGGTACGAGCAGTACTTC; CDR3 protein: CASSSRTSGGYEQYF
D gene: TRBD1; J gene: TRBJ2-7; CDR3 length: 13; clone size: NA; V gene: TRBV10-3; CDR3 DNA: TGTGCCATCAGTAATACAGGGGGCTACGAGCAGTACTTC; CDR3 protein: CAISNTGGYEQYF
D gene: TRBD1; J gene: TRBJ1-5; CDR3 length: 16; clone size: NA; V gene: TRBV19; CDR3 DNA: TGTGCCAGTAGTCATCGTTCCGGGACAGTAAATCAGCCCCAGCATTTT; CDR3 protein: CASSHRSGTVNQPQHF
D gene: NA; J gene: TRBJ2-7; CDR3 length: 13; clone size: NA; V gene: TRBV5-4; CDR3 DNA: TGTGCCAGCTCCTCGGATGTGAGCTACGAGCAGTACTTC; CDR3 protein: CASSSDVSYEQYF
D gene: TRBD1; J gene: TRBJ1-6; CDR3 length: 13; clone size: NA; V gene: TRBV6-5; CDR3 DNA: TGTGCCAGCAGTCCCGGGACAGGGGTCAACCTCCACTTT; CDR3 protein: CASSPGTGVNLHF
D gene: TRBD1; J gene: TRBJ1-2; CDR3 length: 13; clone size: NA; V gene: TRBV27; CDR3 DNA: TGTGCCAGCAGCCTGACAGGGAACTATGGCTACACCTTC; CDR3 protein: CASSLTGNYGYTF
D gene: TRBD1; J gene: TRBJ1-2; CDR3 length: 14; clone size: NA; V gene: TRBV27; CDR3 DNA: TGTGCCAGCAGTCCCCCCCCGACAGGGGGGGGCTACACCTTC; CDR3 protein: CASSPPPTGGGYTF
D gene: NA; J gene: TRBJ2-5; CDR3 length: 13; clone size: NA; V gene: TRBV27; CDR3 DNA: TGTGCCAGCAGTTTATTAGGAAGGGAGACCCAGTACTTC; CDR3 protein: CASSLLGRETQYF
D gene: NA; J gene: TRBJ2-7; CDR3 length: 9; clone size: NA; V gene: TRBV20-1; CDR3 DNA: TGCAGTGCTAGGGACGAGCAGTACTTC; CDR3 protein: CSARDEQYF
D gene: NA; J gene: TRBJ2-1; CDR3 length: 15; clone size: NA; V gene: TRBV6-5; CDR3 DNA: TGTGCCAGCAGTTACTCGAGACAGCAGAACAATGAGCAGTTCTTC; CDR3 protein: CASSYSRQQNNEQFF
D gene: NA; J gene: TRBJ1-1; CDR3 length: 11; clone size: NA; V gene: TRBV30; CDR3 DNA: TGTGCCTGGAGCGACGGCACTGAAGCTTTCTTT; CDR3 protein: CAWSDGTEAFF
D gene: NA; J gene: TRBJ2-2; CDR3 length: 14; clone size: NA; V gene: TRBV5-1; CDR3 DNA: TGCGCCAGCACCGGGGCCGGTAACACCGGGGAGCTGTTTTTT; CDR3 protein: CASTGAGNTGELFF
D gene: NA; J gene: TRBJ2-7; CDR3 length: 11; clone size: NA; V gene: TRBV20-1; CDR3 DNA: TGCAGTGCTAGCGACGGCTACGAGCAGTACTTC; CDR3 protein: CSASDGYEQYF
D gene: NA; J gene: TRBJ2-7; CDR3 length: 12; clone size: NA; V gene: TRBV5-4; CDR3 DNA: TGTGCCAGCAGCCCCGGCGGTTACGAGCAGTACTTC; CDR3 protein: CASSPGGYEQYF
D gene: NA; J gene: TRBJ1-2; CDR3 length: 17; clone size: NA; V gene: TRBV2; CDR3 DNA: TGTGCCAGCAGTGAATCGGCCGGGACGGGAGCTAACTATGGCTACACCTTC; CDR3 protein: CASSESAGTGANYGYTF
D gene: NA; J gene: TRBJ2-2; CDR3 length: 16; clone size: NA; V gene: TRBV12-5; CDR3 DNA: TGTGCTAGTGGCTGGGAGGTGGCTTTGAACACCGGGGAGCTGTTTTTT; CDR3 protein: CASGWEVALNTGELFF
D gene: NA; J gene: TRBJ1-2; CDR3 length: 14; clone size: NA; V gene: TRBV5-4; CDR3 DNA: TGTGCCAGTCACCAGGGGAGGTTTGACTATGGCTACACCTTC; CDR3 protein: CASHQGRFDYGYTF
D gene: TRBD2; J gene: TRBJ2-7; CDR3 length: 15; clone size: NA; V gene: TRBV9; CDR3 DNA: TGTGCCAGCAGCGTGTCTAGCGGGAGGACCTACGAGCAGTACTTC; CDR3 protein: CASSVSSGRTYEQYF
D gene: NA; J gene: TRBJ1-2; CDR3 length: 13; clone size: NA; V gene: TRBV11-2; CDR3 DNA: TGTGCCAGCAGCGCCCGTTTCAACTATGGCTACACCTTC; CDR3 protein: CASSARFNYGYTF
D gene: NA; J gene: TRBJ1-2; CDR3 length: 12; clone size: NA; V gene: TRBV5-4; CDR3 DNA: TGTGCCAGCAGCTTGGACTCTCCGCGCTACACCTTC; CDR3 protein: CASSLDSPRYTF
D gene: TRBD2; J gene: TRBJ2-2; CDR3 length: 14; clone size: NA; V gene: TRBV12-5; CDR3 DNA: TGTGCTAGTGGCCTAGAGACTAGCCCCGGGGAGCTGTTTTTT; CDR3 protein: CASGLETSPGELFF
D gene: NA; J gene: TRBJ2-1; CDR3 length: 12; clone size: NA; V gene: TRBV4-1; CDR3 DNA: TGCGCCAGCAGCGAACGAGGCATTGAGCAGTTCTTC; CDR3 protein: CASSERGIEQFF
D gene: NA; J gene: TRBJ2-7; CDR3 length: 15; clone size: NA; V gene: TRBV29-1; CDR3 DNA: TGCAGCGTCTACCACCCGACAGGAATTTCCTACGAGCAGTACTTC; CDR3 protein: CSVYHPTGISYEQYF
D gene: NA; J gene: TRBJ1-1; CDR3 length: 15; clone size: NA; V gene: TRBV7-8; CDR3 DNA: TGTGCCAGCAGCCCTAGTAACACCGTGAACACTGAAGCTTTCTTT; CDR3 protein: CASSPSNTVNTEAFF
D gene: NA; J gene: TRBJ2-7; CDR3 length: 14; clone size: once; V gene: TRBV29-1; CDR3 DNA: TGCAGCGCTCGGAGTGCGGAGGGAGGTTACGAGCAGTACTTC; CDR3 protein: CSARSAEGGYEQYF